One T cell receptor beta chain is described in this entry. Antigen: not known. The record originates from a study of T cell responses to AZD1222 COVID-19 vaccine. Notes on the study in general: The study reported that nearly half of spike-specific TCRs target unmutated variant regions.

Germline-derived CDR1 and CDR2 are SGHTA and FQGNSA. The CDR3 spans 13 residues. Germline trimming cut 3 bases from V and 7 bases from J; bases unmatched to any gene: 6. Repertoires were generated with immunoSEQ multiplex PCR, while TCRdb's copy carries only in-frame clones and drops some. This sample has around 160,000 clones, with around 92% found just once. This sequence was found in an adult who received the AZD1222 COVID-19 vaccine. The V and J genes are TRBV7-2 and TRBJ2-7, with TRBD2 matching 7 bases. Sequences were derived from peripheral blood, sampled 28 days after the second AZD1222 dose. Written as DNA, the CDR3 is TGTGCCAGCAGCTTGGGTTGGGAGGGGGAGCAGTACTTC. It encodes CASSLGWEGEQYF.